This T cell receptor (beta chain) was captured in a study of CD8+ T cells in alopecia areata (dated by TCRdb to the late 2010s). At the level of the whole study: The treated patients took part in an open-label pilot trial in which moderate-to-severe alopecia areata was treated with oral tofacitinib at 5 to 10 mg twice daily. Tofacitinib-treated patients had biopsies at baseline and at 4 and 24 weeks of treatment, with a later scalp biopsy in several patients. Tofacitinib was administered for 6 to 18 months, and 6 months of follow-up off drug were then conducted to assess delayed response and recurrence. Amplification of TCRbeta CDR3 regions was done by immunoSEQ multiplex PCR using 35 Vbeta forward primers and 13 Jbeta reverse primers. Scalp clonality was compared across normal scalp (n=4), patchy alopecia areata scalp (n=8), and alopecia totalis/universalis scalp (n=8). To study T cell clonal expansion in alopecia areata, the researchers applied high-throughput TCRbeta sequencing to both the C3H/HeJ mouse model and human patients. On the human side, TCRbeta sequencing was run on scalp tissue and on sorted CD4+ and CD8+ peripheral blood T cells from healthy controls and from alopecia areata patients with either patchy or totalis/universalis disease. The RNA source kit depended on sample type: the PAXgene miRNA kit for fixed scalp, the miRNeasy kit for PBMCs, and the RNeasy kit for mouse skin. Results the study describes overall, beyond this receptor: Scalp TCR repertoire analysis is complicated because resident alphabeta T cells in normal human skin are also sequenced, whereas mouse skin is dominated by gammadelta T cells. TCR sequences shared between patients were less clear than in mice, possibly partly because of HLA diversity in the patient population. Compared with normal scalp, lesional scalp had higher clonality and more expanded CD8+ clones, particularly in alopecia totalis/universalis, a pattern that suggests antigenic drive.

This clone appeared a few times. What this receptor recognizes is not known. No qualities accompany the bases; no much larger clone lies one base away. This specimen's time point label, interpreted: baseline before oral tofacitinib. Peripheral blood and lesional scalp punch biopsies were obtained from patients with alopecia areata. PBMCs were isolated by density centrifugation and stained for CD3, CD4 and CD8, after which CD4+ and CD8+ T cells were sorted on a FACSAria. The method behind the library was the immunoSEQ multiplex PCR assay. RNA was extracted from all samples and reverse transcribed into cDNA as template for TCR sequencing. SuperScript III was used for first-strand cDNA synthesis, primed with a 2:1 mix of oligo-dT and random hexamers. A synthetic immune receptor repertoire was used to measure amplification bias, and any remaining bias was corrected computationally. In the original analysis: After raw reads were preprocessed to remove errors, the CDR3 was defined following IMGT conventions as running from the conserved cysteine to phenylalanine. To get clonality, Shannon entropy was normalized by log2 of the number of productive unique TCRs and the result was subtracted from 1. Whether scalp clones were CD4 or CD8 was inferred by matching scalp TCRbeta sequences against CD4 and CD8 repertoires sorted from blood. Drawn from immuneACCESS, this table holds only the in-frame rearrangements with V and J called that TCRdb kept. Clones are partly lost; checked studies trace under half to an unresolved V gene and leave the rest unexplained. The DNA gave D and trimming, while V, J and clone size come from that table. The sample yields 130,000 to 150,000 clones; about 51% were counted once. Of the sample, over 0.75% is held by the ten largest clones.

The germline V gene specifies MDHEN as CDR1 and SYDVKM as CDR2. The CDR3 numbers 13 residues from cysteine through phenylalanine. The sequence is cut down to CDR3 DNA, 39 bases in frame from base 1. A distance of 7 bases separates the germline ends of V and J, which lose 2 bases and 5 bases respectively. This clonotype was obtained from a human donor with alopecia areata. Rearrangement joined TRBV28 to TRBJ2-1; no D gene is confidently identified. The specimen comprised CD4+ T cells sorted from blood, sampled at week 0. The CDR3 amino acid sequence is: CASSLVPDNEQFF. At the DNA level, the sequence is TGTGCCAGCAGTTTAGTCCCGGACAATGAGCAGTTCTTC. Where the CDR3 stops, the reference TRBV28 and TRBJ2-1 genes take over; the full variable domain is DVKVTQSSRYLVKRTGEKVFLECVQDMDHENMFWYRQDPGLGLRLIYFSYDVKMKEKGDIPEGYSVSREKKERFSLILESASTNQTSMYLCASSLVPDNEQFFGPGTRLTVL.